These 11 T cell receptor beta chains were sequenced from one sample in a study of cytomegalovirus exposure and HLA in healthy donors. The study ran its PCR with 60 Vbeta and 13 Jbeta primers. Data came from immunoSEQ multiplex PCR; TCRdb stores just in-frame clones and leaves some out. In the table there are about 98,000 clones, about two thirds of which are singletons. Sequenced sample: PBMCs. These TCRs come from a man aged 50-60 years in good health and CMV-seronegative.

The chain joins TRBV2 to TRBJ2-7; 8 bases align to TRBD2. The CDR3 has 14 residues. The junction had 6 bases not matched to a gene; V was cut back by 8 bases and J by 0 bases. Per germline, CDR1 SNHLY and CDR2 FYNNEI. CDR3 region: CASSLAEDSYEQYF. The CDR3 nucleotides are TGTGCCAGCTCACTAGCGGAAGACTCCTACGAGCAGTACTTC.

Only one count was recorded for this clone. J is TRBJ2-3 and V is TRBV6-6; tentative D call: TRBD2 (6 bases). The CDR3 spans 14 residues. V dropped 6 bases and J dropped 2 bases, with 12 bases sitting between them. Germline assignment: CDR1 MNHNY and CDR2 SVGAGI (reference sequence). The CDR3, as DNA: TGTGCCAGCAGCCGTAGCGGATCCACAGATACGCAGTATTTT. It specifies CASSRSGSTDTQYF.

The rearrangement joins TRBV28 to TRBJ1-1; D is undetermined. V was trimmed by 1 base and J by 2 bases, leaving 29 bases between them. Germline values: CDR1 MDHEN, CDR2 SYDVKM. CDR3 length equals 21 residues. The CDR3 nucleotides read TGTGCCAGCAGTTTATCAAGTATTCGGGGTGGAAGACGAAAATCCAACACTGAAGCTTTCTTT. Its translation: CASSLSSIRGGRRKSNTEAFF. Filled out from reference TRBV28 and TRBJ1-1, the complete variable domain reads DVKVTQSSRYLVKRTGEKVFLECVQDMDHENMFWYRQDPGLGLRLIYFSYDVKMKEKGDIPEGYSVSREKKERFSLILESASTNQTSMYLCASSLSSIRGGRRKSNTEAFFGQGTRLTVV.

This chain uses TRBV19 with TRBJ2-7; the match to TRBD1 covers 9 bases. Germline-derived CDR1 and CDR2 are LNHDA and SQIVND (reference sequence). The CDR3 extends over 13 amino acids. With 10 bases clipped from V and 1 base from J, the junction kept 5 bases outside the gene matches. This chain's CDR3 is CAIPGQGSYEQYF. In nucleotides, the CDR3 is TGTGCCATCCCGGGACAGGGATCCTACGAGCAGTACTTC. The full variable domain, rest sourced from reference TRBV19 and TRBJ2-7, is DGGITQSPKYLFRKEGQNVTLSCEQNLNHDAMYWYRQDPGQGLRLIYYSQIVNDFQKGDIAEGYSVSREKKESFPLTVTSAQKNPTAFYLCAIPGQGSYEQYFGPGTRLTVT.

The rearrangement uses TRBV7-9 and TRBJ2-5; TRBD1 agrees at 8 bases. CDR1 and CDR2 (germline): SEHNR, FQNEAQ (reference sequence). The CDR3 spans 15 residues. V was pared by 5 bases and J by 4 bases, with 9 bases of the junction left unmatched. The CDR3 loop is CASSPDGTGRETQYF. CDR3 coding DNA: TGTGCCAGCAGCCCGGATGGGACAGGCCGAGAGACCCAGTACTTC.

This clone was counted only a few times. J is TRBJ2-7 and V is TRBV2; D is unresolved. The V end was cut by 8 bases, the J end by 0 bases, with 11 bases between. CDR1 and CDR2 (germline): SNHLY, FYNNEI. The CDR3 is 13 amino acids. The CDR3 protein is CASDRSFSYEQYF. CDR3 in DNA: TGTGCCAGCGATAGGAGTTTCTCCTACGAGCAGTACTTC.

The chain employs TRBV19 and TRBJ2-6; the match to TRBD1 covers 12 bases. CDR1 is LNHDA and CDR2 is SQIVND in the germline V gene (reference sequence). V trimming: 2 bases; J trimming: 4 bases; junction bases outside the gene matches: 6. The CDR3 runs to 18 residues. The CDR3 reads CASSIQGQGARGANVLTF. As DNA, the CDR3 is TGTGCCAGTAGTATACAGGGACAGGGGGCGCGGGGGGCCAACGTCCTGACTTTC.

This clone was detected a few times. In nucleotides, the CDR3 is TGCGCCAGCAGCCAAGGTCCGGACAGTAATGAAAAACTGTTTTTT. Translating it yields CASSQGPDSNEKLFF. This sequence joins TRBV4-1 and TRBJ1-4, with D tentatively TRBD1 (6 bases). V lost 1 base and J 4 bases, leaving 10 bases between the germline ends. There are 15 residues in the CDR3. Germline V lookup: CDR1 MGHRA, CDR2 YSYEKL.

The rearrangement uses TRBV7-9 and TRBJ1-5; D is perhaps TRBD1 (5 bases). The CDR3 has 15 residues. Germline assignment: CDR1 SEHNR and CDR2 FQNEAQ (reference sequence). The V and J ends lost 1 base and 7 bases respectively, with 14 bases between them. Written as DNA, the CDR3 is TGTGCCAGCAGCTTAGGGGGCCAGGGAGGACAGCCCCAGCATTTT. Translating it yields CASSLGGQGGQPQHF.

The chain recombines TRBV6-5 with TRBJ1-1; D gene unclear. Trimming took 5 bases from V and 0 from J, leaving 7 bases between them. CDR3 length equals 13 residues. Germline-derived CDR1 and CDR2 are MNHEY and SVGAGI. For the CDR3, the DNA is TGTGCCAGCAGTGCGGGGATGAACACTGAAGCTTTCTTT. Its translation: CASSAGMNTEAFF.

The genes are TRBV6-1 and TRBJ2-2, with D possibly TRBD1 on 6 matching bases. V lost 5 bases and J 4 bases, leaving 11 bases between the germline ends. The CDR3 runs to 14 residues. Germline V gene data show CDR1 as MNHNS and CDR2 as SASEGT. This CDR3 reads CASSLQGVTGELFF. The CDR3, as DNA: TGTGCCAGCAGTTTACAGGGTGTCACCGGGGAGCTGTTTTTT.